The 18 T cell receptor beta chains given below trace back to one sample, sequenced in a study of tumor-infiltrating lymphocytes in primary liver carcinoma. Starting from roughly 540 ng of total RNA, TCR beta cDNA was produced with a primer in the constant region. Libraries for TCR beta were built through three nested multiplex PCR rounds, which together made up a slightly modified ARM-PCR procedure. Forward primers for TRBV1-TRBV30 and a C-beta reverse primer served the first two PCR rounds, at roughly 10 cycles each. One entry per CDR3 protein results from TCRdb running MiXCR on the multiplex PCR reads. The sample includes about 350,000 distinct CDR3 sequences, less than 75% seen only once; the top ten take 5.5% to 8%. Unsorted whole blood yielded the blood RNA, and germline DNA was also extracted. Specimen: peripheral blood. These receptors were taken from a man aged 40-50 years with primary liver carcinoma and hepatitis B virus infection.

The V and J genes are TRBV28 and TRBJ1-6; D gene ambiguous. Germline CDR1 reads MDHEN; CDR2 reads SYDVKM. The CDR3 contains 14 residues. V shed 6 bases and J shed 9 bases, with 15 bases lying between them. In nucleotides, the CDR3 is TGTGCCAGCAGCAAGCCAGTCGTCGGTTCACCCCTCCACTTT. Its protein is CASSKPVVGSPLHF.

The chain joins TRBV11-2 to TRBJ2-7; 7 bases match TRBD2. V lost 7 bases, J lost 7 bases, and 22 bases stayed unmatched. CDR1 is SGHAT, CDR2 FQNNGV, per germline. The CDR3 totals 17 residues. The CDR3: CASILVGGAGSEYEQYF. For the CDR3, the DNA is TGTGCCAGCATTCTAGTGGGAGGAGCGGGAAGTGAGTATGAGCAGTACTTC.

This clonotype was seen once. This may arise from a read error, as a much more abundant clone is one base away. The V gene is TRBV6-5, the J gene TRBJ1-6; D unclear. CDR1 MNHEY and CDR2 SVGAGI come from the germline V gene. This CDR3 region has 14 residues. CDR3 region: CASSLVSNNSPLHF. CDR3 DNA sequence: TGTGCCAGCAGCCTAGTCTCCAATAATTCACCCCTCCACTTT.

Comments on this clonotype: Here the CDR3 omits its conserved ending phenylalanine or tryptophan, so a read error is the likely source. The DNA is omitted, as the CDR3 cannot be located on it reliably, and the CDR3 follows TCRdb's listing. J is TRBJ1-4 and V is TRBV11-3; the DNA was not used to check the table's D call, TRBD1. In germline, CDR1 is SGHNT, CDR2 YENEEA. A total of 15 residues make up the CDR3, ends included. This CDR3 is CASSFTRQVWEKPFS.

Concerning this clonotype: One junction end disagrees with the germline gene, perhaps due to a read error. J is TRBJ2-3 and V is TRBV5-6, with a weak D call TRBD1 (6 bases). This CDR3 has 16 amino acids. Per the germline V gene, CDR1 is SGHDT and CDR2 is YYEEEE. CDR3 sequence reads: CASSLFVGDTTDTQYF. The CDR3 region has the DNA TGTGCCAGCAGCTTGTTCGTGGGGGACACGACGGATACGCAGTATTTC.

The chain couples TRBV29-1 to TRBJ2-7; a weak D match, TRBD1 (7 bases). Germline lookup yields CDR1 SQVTM and CDR2 ANQGSEA. The CDR3 is 14 amino acids. V was trimmed by 7 bases and J by 4 bases, leaving 20 bases between them. CDR3 nucleotides: TGCAGCGCTACAGGGGAGGCCTCCTCATACGAGCAGTACTTC. This gives the protein CSATGEASSYEQYF.

A remark on this clonotype: This may be a read error: a much more frequent sequence differs by one nucleotide. The rearrangement links TRBV7-9 to TRBJ1-5, with 9 bases that match TRBD1. CDR1 SEHNR and CDR2 FQNEAQ come from the germline V gene (reference sequence). CDR3 length: 16 amino acids. The CDR3 region is CASSPGTGLGNQHQHF. In nucleotides, the CDR3 is TGTGCCAGCAGCCCGGGGACAGGGTTAGGCAATCAGCACCAGCATTTT.

As regards this clonotype: The junction departs from the called germline gene at one end, perhaps through a read error. The chain has TRBV18 and TRBJ1-2; the D gene is possibly TRBD1 (6 bases). Germline CDR1 KGHSH, CDR2 LQKENI. This CDR3 region has 15 residues. CDR3 bases: TGTGCCACCACAGGGCAAGAGGGAGCTAACTATGCCTACACCTTC. The encoded protein is CATTGQEGANYAYTF.

The chain joins TRBV20-1 to TRBJ2-5; D remains ambiguous. Germline V gene lookup returns CDR1 DFQATT and CDR2 SNEGSKA (reference sequence). The CDR3 runs 15 residues. Trimming pared 0 bases from V and 4 bases from J, leaving 15 bases between. The CDR3 DNA follows: TGCAGTGCTAGAGATCCCCGATCTCGAGGAGAGACCCAGTACTTC. Its protein is CSARDPRSRGETQYF.

On this clonotype: The junction does not match germline at one end; this may be a read error. This chain uses TRBV11-2 with TRBJ2-7; TRBD2 matches at 8 bases. The CDR3 contains 14 residues. Germline V gives CDR1 SGHAT, CDR2 FQNNGV. The CDR3 protein is CANSLRGGSYEQYF. The CDR3 DNA reads TGTGCCAACAGCTTACGGGGGGGTTCCTACGAGCAATACTTC.

A few counts support this clonotype. The chain employs TRBV30 and TRBJ1-3, with 9 bases lining up with TRBD1. The germline gives CDR1 GTSNPN, CDR2 SVGIG (reference sequence). V shed 6 bases and J 4 bases; nucleotides not matched to a gene: 4. The CDR3 consists of 13 residues. DNA for the CDR3: TGTGCCTGCGGGACAGGGCCCGGAAACACCATATATTTT. This sequence encodes CACGTGPGNTIYF.

V gene TRBV11-1 combines with J gene TRBJ2-5; 7 nucleotides agree with TRBD2. Germline CDR1 reads SGHAT; CDR2 reads FQDESV (reference sequence). The CDR3 length is 15 residues. V was pared by 3 bases and J by 5 bases, with 9 bases of the junction left unmatched. The CDR3 sequence: CASSFRPAGRETQYF. The CDR3 DNA sequence: TGTGCCAGCAGCTTCCGACCAGCGGGAAGGGAGACCCAGTACTTC. The full variable domain, with the rest looked up from reference TRBV11-1 and TRBJ2-5, is EAEVAQSPRYKITEKSQAVAFWCDPISGHATLYWYRQILGQGPELLVQFQDESVVDDSQLPKDRFSAERLKGVDSTLKIQPAELGDSAMYLCASSFRPAGRETQYFGPGTRLLVL.

A single count supports this clonotype. Mismatch with germline at one junction end may stem from a read error. The DNA of the CDR3 is TGTTCCAGCAGTGAAAGGCGGGAGATCATAGAGACCCAGTACTTC. Its protein is CSSSERREIIETQYF. This sequence joins TRBV28 and TRBJ2-5, with 7 bases aligning to TRBD2. Germline V lookup: CDR1 MDHEN, CDR2 SYDVKM. The CDR3 spans 15 residues.

With respect to this clonotype: One end of the junction is discordant with germline, which a read error may explain. The chain recombines TRBV24-1 with TRBJ2-1, with a tentative D call TRBD2 (5 bases). The CDR3 extends over 14 amino acids. Germline CDR1 reads KGHDR; CDR2 reads SFDVKD. The CDR3 region has the DNA TGTGCCATCAGTGATTACCGTGGAGGCAATGAGCAGTTCTTC. Translation gives CAISDYRGGNEQFF.

This clonotype has a handful of counts. This chain uses TRBV6-5 with TRBJ2-7; 10 nucleotides match TRBD2. This CDR3 spans 19 amino acids. V was clipped by 0 bases and J by 1 base; unmatched bases: 12. CDR1 and CDR2 (germline): MNHEY, SVGAGI. The CDR3: CASSYSKSLGLAVSYEQYF. The DNA of the CDR3 is TGTGCCAGCAGTTACTCGAAGTCGCTCGGACTAGCGGTATCCTACGAGCAGTACTTC.

The rearrangement links TRBV11-1 to TRBJ2-1, with D unclear. In germline, CDR1 is SGHAT, CDR2 FQDESV (reference sequence). The V end lost 1 base, the J end lost 10 bases, and 8 bases lay between the germline ends. CDR3 length equals 12 residues. The CDR3, as DNA: TGTGCCAGCAGCTTAGTCAGGTACGAGCAGTTCTTC. Its translation is CASSLVRYEQFF.

Note on this clonotype: A much larger clone differs from this one at a single base, so this may be a read error. V is TRBV6-2 or TRBV6-3 and J is TRBJ2-7; 7 positions agree with TRBD2. CDR1 is MNHEY, CDR2 SVGEGT, per germline. The CDR3 covers 14 residues. With V trimmed by 5 bases and J by 3 bases, 7 bases remained unmatched. CDR3 bases: TGTGCCAGCAGTCTCAGCGGGATCGTCTACGAGCAGTACTTC. Residues: CASSLSGIVYEQYF.

As regards this clonotype: Without the conserved terminal phenylalanine or tryptophan, this CDR3 likely stems from a read error. The V gene is TRBV11-2, the J gene TRBJ2-1, with D tentatively TRBD2 (5 bases). Germline CDR1 reads SGHAT; CDR2 reads FQNNGV. This CDR3 spans 12 amino acids. CDR3 nucleotides: TGTGTCAGCACCCGAGAGGGAAGTGAGCAGTTCTTA. Translation: CVSTREGSEQFL.